Presented here are 18 T cell receptor beta chains from one specimen sequenced in a study of regulatory T cells in long-lasting Graves disease. Time point denoted: newly diagnosed GD, antithyroid drugs for less than 3 months. PBMC RNA served as the TCR library source. CDR3 regions were amplified by Arm-PCR using iRepertoire HTBI primers to build TCR beta libraries. TCRdb ran MiXCR on the multiplex PCR reads and lists one entry per CDR3 protein. The sample holds 350,000 to 450,000 distinct CDR3 sequences, 15% seen once. A further study also used this sample, focusing on T cells in Graves' hyperthyroidism and ophthalmopathy.

The starting material was peripheral blood mononuclear cells (PBMCs), obtained at new diagnosis, from a patient treated with antithyroid drugs. The receptors come from a woman aged 25 to 39 with Graves disease.

This clonotype was observed a handful of times. The chain has TRBV5-1 and TRBJ2-6; tentatively, D is TRBD1 (6 bases). V was cut by 0 bases and J by 2 bases, with 9 bases left in between. Germline V gene sequence: CDR1 SGHRS, CDR2 YFSETQ. This CDR3 contains 16 residues. The DNA for the CDR3 is TGCGCCAGCAGCTTGGCGGCAGGGGCTGGGGCCAACGTCCTGACTTTC. Protein sequence: CASSLAAGAGANVLTF.

The sample holds many counts of this clonotype. J is TRBJ1-2 and V is TRBV28; 8 bases agree with TRBD1. Germline assignment: CDR1 MDHEN and CDR2 SYDVKM. Germline trimming cut 8 bases from V and 1 base from J; bases unmatched to any gene: 3. This CDR3 has 13 amino acids. This CDR3 is CASRTGSNYGYTF. DNA of the CDR3: TGTGCCAGCCGGACAGGGAGTAACTATGGCTACACCTTC.

This clonotype was found many times. The V and J genes are TRBV20-1 and TRBJ1-3, with TRBD1 as a possible D gene (5 bases). Trimming shortened V by 4 bases and J by 1 base, and 11 bases separated the two germline ends. The CDR3 consists of 14 residues. CDR1 DFQATT and CDR2 SNEGSKA come from the germline V gene (reference sequence). The CDR3 region has the DNA TGCAGTGCTACTCAAGACAGTTCTGGAAACACCATATATTTT. It codes for CSATQDSSGNTIYF.

The chain is built from TRBV5-6 and TRBJ2-3; D is unresolved. This CDR3 has 16 amino acids. V shed 6 bases and J shed 1 base, with 18 bases lying between them. Germline loops: CDR1 SGHDT, CDR2 YYEEEE. As DNA, the CDR3 is TGTGCCAGCATCAGCCTTGCAGGTCTTCGCACAGATACGCAGTATTTT. It yields the protein CASISLAGLRTDTQYF.

This clonotype has a count of ten or more. J is TRBJ2-7 and V is TRBV6-4; D is perhaps TRBD2 (5 bases). The germline V and J ends were trimmed by 5 bases and 1 base, with 15 bases remaining between them. This CDR3 is 15 amino acids long. Germline assignment: CDR1 MRHNA and CDR2 SNTAGT. The CDR3 DNA reads TGTGCCAGCAGTCCCCGGGATGACCCTTCCTACGAGCAGTACTTC. Protein: CASSPRDDPSYEQYF.

This clonotype has more than one count but fewer than ten. This chain connects TRBV7-3 to TRBJ1-5; D is ambiguous. V was trimmed by 1 base and J by 5 bases, leaving 12 bases between them. Germline lookup yields CDR1 SGHTA and CDR2 FQGTGA. The CDR3 is 15 amino acids. The CDR3 loop reads CASSLIPRPDQPQHF. DNA of the CDR3: TGTGCCAGCAGCTTAATTCCCCGGCCCGATCAGCCCCAGCATTTT.

At least ten counts were recorded for this clonotype. The chain recombines TRBV30 with TRBJ2-1; perhaps TRBD2 as D (6 bases). Germline CDR1 GTSNPN, CDR2 SVGIG (reference sequence). This CDR3 region has 13 residues. Trimming left V 0 bases short and J 7 bases short, with 10 bases between. CDR3 sequence: CAWSVLAENEQFF. The CDR3 nucleotides read TGTGCCTGGAGTGTACTAGCTGAGAATGAGCAGTTCTTC.

Of note for this clonotype: A much larger clone differs from this one at a single base, so this may be a read error. J is TRBJ2-5 and V is TRBV18; D tentatively fits TRBD1 or TRBD2 (5 bases each). The V end lost 3 bases, the J end lost 4 bases, and 15 bases lay between the germline ends. The CDR3 has 15 residues. Germline V CDR1 and CDR2: KGHSH, LQKENI. The CDR3 is CASSPPSRDRETQYF. CDR3 DNA: TGTGCCAGCTCACCTCCGAGCAGGGACCGAGAGACCCAGTACTTC. The full variable domain, rest sourced from reference TRBV18 and TRBJ2-5, is NAGVMQNPRHLVRRRGQEARLRCSPMKGHSHVYWYRQLPEEGLKFMVYLQKENIIDESGMPKERFSAEFPKEGPSILRIQQVVRGDSAAYFCASSPPSRDRETQYFGPGTRLLVL.

This clonotype occurred many times. The V call is TRBV4-2, the J call TRBJ2-2; 14 bases agree with TRBD2. V lost 4 bases to trimming and J lost 5 bases; unmatched junction nucleotides: 3. This CDR3 contains 16 residues. The germline CDR1 and CDR2 sequences are LGHNA and YNFKEQ. The CDR3 loop reads CASSPGLAGETGELFF. For the CDR3, the DNA is TGTGCCAGCAGCCCGGGACTAGCGGGAGAAACCGGGGAGCTGTTTTTT.

Comments on this clonotype: A read error is possible here, since a much larger clone lies one base away. The rearrangement links TRBV6-2 or TRBV6-3 to TRBJ2-3; D tentatively fits TRBD1 or TRBD2 (5 bases each). This CDR3 contains 16 residues. In germline, CDR1 is MNHEY, CDR2 SVGEGT. As DNA, the CDR3 is TGTGCCAGCAGTTATTTTCGGGGCAGTAGCACATATACGCAGTATTTT. Residues: CASSYFRGSSTYTQYF.

This rearrangement joins TRBV4-2 to TRBJ1-4; D possibly corresponds to TRBD1 (6 bases). The CDR3 has 16 residues. The V end was cut by 0 bases, the J end by 7 bases, with 15 bases between. Germline CDR1 LGHNA, CDR2 YNFKEQ. CDR3 residues: CASSQDLTGSPEKLFF. The CDR3 region has the DNA TGTGCCAGCAGCCAAGATCTTACAGGGTCTCCTGAAAAACTGTTTTTT.

As concerns this clonotype: A much bigger clone sits one base away, suggesting this may be a read error. The chain couples TRBV6-2 or TRBV6-3 to TRBJ1-1; 7 bases match TRBD1. The length of the CDR3 is 13 residues. Germline assignment: CDR1 MNHEY and CDR2 SVGEGT. The CDR3 protein is CGSRDSLNTEAFF. The DNA for the CDR3 is TGTGGCAGCAGGGACAGTTTGAACACTGAAGCTTTCTTT.

Only a few counts were recorded for this clonotype. The rearrangement links TRBV29-1 to TRBJ1-3; a weak D match, TRBD1 (5 bases). Germline V gene lookup returns CDR1 SQVTM and CDR2 ANQGSEA. The V gene lost 4 bases and the J gene lost 7 bases, with 8 bases spanning the gap. This CDR3 comprises 11 residues. This CDR3 reads CSVVGDNTIYF. For the CDR3, the DNA is TGCAGCGTTGTGGGGGACAACACCATATATTTT.

This clonotype has at least ten counts. CDR3 DNA: TGCAGTGCTCCCCCCGGTGGAGCCAAAAACATTCAGTACTTC. It yields the protein CSAPPGGAKNIQYF. The V and J genes are TRBV20-1 and TRBJ2-4, with D unclear. The CDR3 is 14 amino acids. Germline V lookup: CDR1 DFQATT, CDR2 SNEGSKA (reference sequence). Deletions cut 5 bases from V and 0 bases from J, with 11 bases between.

This clonotype was seen ten or more times. This chain uses TRBV7-3 with TRBJ2-4; D is unclear. Germline-derived CDR1 and CDR2 are SGHTA and FQGTGA. V gave up 1 base and J gave up 8 bases, with 9 bases separating them. The CDR3 has 13 amino acids. CDR3 residues: CASSLSGLDIQYF. The CDR3 bases are TGTGCCAGCAGCTTAAGTGGGTTAGACATTCAGTACTTC.

This clonotype appeared many times. The chain couples TRBV5-5 to TRBJ2-7, with TRBD2 matching 7 bases. Germline-derived CDR1 and CDR2 are SGHKS and YYEKEE (reference sequence). V was pared by 6 bases and J by 0 bases, with 9 bases of the junction left unmatched. The CDR3 is 15 residues long. CDR3 sequence: CASTPRSGGSYEQYF. The CDR3 DNA sequence: TGTGCCAGCACCCCCCGCTCGGGAGGCTCCTACGAGCAGTACTTC.

This clonotype was observed many times. This chain links TRBV27 with TRBJ2-7; D is possibly TRBD1 (6 bases). CDR3 length: 14 amino acids. The V end was cut by 0 bases, the J end by 6 bases, with 12 bases between. Germline CDR1 reads MNHEY; CDR2 reads SMNVEV (reference sequence). The CDR3 DNA is TGTGCCAGCAGTTTATCGCCCCTAGGGGGCGAGCAGTACTTC. Translating gives CASSLSPLGGEQYF.

At least ten counts were recorded for this clonotype. The chain couples TRBV7-8 to TRBJ1-1; TRBD1 might be the D (6 bases). Trimming removed 3 bases at V and 1 base at J, with 18 bases between. Germline assignment: CDR1 SGHVS and CDR2 FQNEAQ. The CDR3 has 17 residues. The CDR3 loop reads CASSLGALDRGNTEAFF. The CDR3 DNA reads as TGTGCCAGCAGCTTGGGGGCTCTTGACAGAGGGAACACTGAAGCTTTCTTT.